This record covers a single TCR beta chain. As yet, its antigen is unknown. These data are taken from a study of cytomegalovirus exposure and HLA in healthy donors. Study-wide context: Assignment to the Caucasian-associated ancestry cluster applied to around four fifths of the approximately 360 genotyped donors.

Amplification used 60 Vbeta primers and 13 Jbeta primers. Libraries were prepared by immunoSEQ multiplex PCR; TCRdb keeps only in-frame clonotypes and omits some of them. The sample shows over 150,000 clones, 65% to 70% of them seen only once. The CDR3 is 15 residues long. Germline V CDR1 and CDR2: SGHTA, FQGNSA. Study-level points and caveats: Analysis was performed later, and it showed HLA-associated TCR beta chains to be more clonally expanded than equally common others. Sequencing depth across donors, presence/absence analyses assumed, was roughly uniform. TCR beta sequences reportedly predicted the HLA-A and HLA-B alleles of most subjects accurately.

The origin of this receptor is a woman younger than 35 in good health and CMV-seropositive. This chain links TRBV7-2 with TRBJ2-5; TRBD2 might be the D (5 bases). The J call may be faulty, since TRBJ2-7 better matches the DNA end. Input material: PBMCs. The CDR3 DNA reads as TGTGCCAGCAGCTTAGCCGCCAGCGGTCTTTACGAGCAGTACTTC. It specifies CASSLAASGLYEQYF.